This T cell receptor beta chain was identified during a study of blood T cells in healthy people across ages. Study-level findings and limits: Both naive CD4+ cell counts and diversity were greater in long-lived donors than in aged donors.

Germline V gene data show CDR1 as SGDLS and CDR2 as YYNGEE. The CDR3 covers 16 residues. The ends lost 4 bases at V and 1 base at J; junction bases unmatched: 8. Concerning this clonotype: Its cognate antigen is unknown.

Donors gave roughly 10 milliliters of peripheral blood apiece. Per-sample yields of isolated PBMCs were at least 6.5 million. The extraction recovered at least 6 micrograms of total RNA per sample. Using a J-beta primer mix together with a sample-barcoded 5' primer, a second PCR was run for roughly 7 to 12 cycles. TCRdb reanalysed the 5' RACE reads using MiXCR and keeps one entry per CDR3 protein. The data show about 2 million distinct CDR3 sequences, with roughly 52% seen just once and approximately 2.1% held by the top ten. The source of this sequence is a woman aged 40 to 50 in good health. The chain employs TRBV9 and TRBJ2-3; 8 bases match TRBD2. Material for sequencing was blood. The chain's CDR3 is CASSIAGTRGTDTQYF. As DNA, the CDR3 is TGTGCCAGCAGCATCGCCGGGACTAGGGGCACAGATACGCAGTATTTT.